This is a list of T cell receptor beta chains from one sample in a study of regulatory T cells in long-lasting Graves disease. TCRdb independently ran MiXCR on the multiplex PCR reads; one entry per CDR3 protein. The sample consists of about 400,000 distinct CDR3 sequences, around 21% of them appearing once. The input for sequencing was peripheral blood mononuclear cells (PBMCs), taken when the disease was refractory, from a patient treated with antithyroid drugs. The receptors were gathered from a female donor with Graves disease. CDR3s include the opening cysteine and the closing phenylalanine or tryptophan. A D gene is named only where the DNA matches it firmly. Not every row has a clone size; where given, it reads once, few, many or a size class.

clone_size j_call v_call d_call cdr3_aa cdr3_nt
many TRBJ1-1 TRBV7-9 TRBD1 CASSLGQGATEAFF TGTGCCAGCAGCTTAGGACAGGGTGCCACTGAAGCTTTCTTT
NA TRBJ2-7 TRBV27 NA CASSLYGGTSYEQYF TGTGCCAGCAGTTTATACGGGGGAACCTCCTACGAGCAGTACTTC
many TRBJ2-4 TRBV27 NA CASSLTSDRYLAKNIQYF TGTGCCAGCAGTCTTACCTCGGACAGATATCTAGCCAAAAACATTCAGTACTTC
NA TRBJ2-5 TRBV6-2/TRBV6-3 TRBD1 CASSEGTGSRALQETQYF TGTGCCAGCAGTGAAGGGACAGGGAGCCGAGCCCTACAAGAGACCCAGTACTTC
NA TRBJ2-6 TRBV12-3/TRBV12-4 NA CASRTSSANVLTF TGTGCCAGCAGGACCTCTTCGGCCAACGTCCTGACTTTC
NA TRBJ2-6 TRBV6-2/TRBV6-3 TRBD2 CASSYSGGGSSGANVLTF TGTGCCAGCAGTTACTCCGGCGGGGGGAGCTCTGGGGCCAACGTCCTGACTTTC
NA TRBJ2-5 TRBV7-9 NA CASSLTGGFRETQYF TGTGCTAGCAGCCTAACCGGGGGATTCAGGGAGACCCAGTACTTC
many TRBJ2-7 TRBV2 NA CASAFTGTADYEQYF TGTGCCAGTGCTTTTACCGGGACGGCTGATTACGAGCAGTACTTC
NA TRBJ1-5 TRBV12-3/TRBV12-4 TRBD1 CASRATGTGNQPQHF TGTGCCAGCAGGGCTACCGGGACAGGGAATCAGCCCCAGCATTTT
NA TRBJ2-1 TRBV7-2 TRBD2 CASSLELAGTEQFF TGTGCCAGCAGCTTAGAACTAGCGGGGACTGAGCAGTTCTTC
few TRBJ1-1 TRBV28 NA CASSFVREAEAFF TGTGCCAGCAGTTTTGTCAGGGAGGCTGAAGCTTTCTTT
many TRBJ2-7 TRBV2 TRBD1 CASSEPRGQGYEQYF TGTGCCAGCAGTGAACCGCGAGGACAGGGGTACGAGCAGTACTTC
few TRBJ1-5 TRBV12-3/TRBV12-4 TRBD1 CASSSGQGGGRGQPQHF TGTGCCAGCAGTTCCGGACAGGGGGGGGGTAGGGGTCAGCCCCAGCATTTT
many TRBJ2-2 TRBV2 TRBD2 CASSEAGGQIGELFF TGTGCCAGCAGTGAAGCGGGAGGGCAGATCGGGGAGCTGTTTTTT
many TRBJ1-5 TRBV2 TRBD1 CASGGQGDQPQHF TGTGCCAGCGGGGGACAGGGTGATCAGCCCCAGCATTTT
many TRBJ2-7 TRBV11-2 NA CASSLSTAYEQYF TGTGCCAGCAGCTTATCTACGGCCTACGAGCAGTACTTC
NA TRBJ1-4 TRBV29-1 NA CSVGTAPTNGKLFF TGCAGCGTTGGGACAGCCCCAACTAATGGAAAACTGTTTTTT
NA TRBJ1-6 TRBV6-1 NA CASSLMAAGSYNSPLHF TGTGCCAGCAGCCTCATGGCGGCAGGGTCCTATAATTCACCCCTCCACTTT
few TRBJ2-7 TRBV29-1 NA CSVGGTVLSQKQYF TGCAGCGTTGGCGGGACAGTGTTAAGTCAAAAGCAGTACTTC
NA TRBJ1-1 TRBV10-3 NA CASRDTLNTEAFF TGTGCCAGCAGGGACACACTGAACACTGAAGCTTTCTTT
many TRBJ1-6 TRBV7-2 NA CASSPEVPPLHF TGTGCCAGCAGCCCGGAAGTCCCACCCCTCCACTTT
many TRBJ1-2 TRBV28 NA CATLGRGHSYYGYTF TGTGCCACCCTAGGACGGGGACACTCGTACTATGGCTACACCTTC
few TRBJ2-1 TRBV28 TRBD2 CASTSPHGAGTSGRGPEQFF TGTGCCAGCACCTCACCCCACGGCGCCGGGACTAGCGGGAGGGGTCCTGAGCAGTTCTTC
many TRBJ2-6 TRBV27 NA CASSSPRGANVLTF TGTGCCAGCAGTTCCCCCAGAGGGGCCAACGTCCTGACTTTC
many TRBJ2-5 TRBV7-2 NA CASSFNGETQYF TGTGCCAGCAGCTTTAATGGAGAGACCCAGTACTTC
NA TRBJ2-7 TRBV30 TRBD1 CASSRQGGPREQYF TGTGCCTCGAGTCGACAGGGGGGCCCGAGGGAGCAGTACTTC
NA TRBJ2-2 TRBV7-9 NA CASTSPPGAGTGELFF TGTGCCAGCACAAGTCCTCCCGGGGCAGGTACCGGGGAGCTGTTTTTT
NA TRBJ2-7 TRBV6-5 NA CASSYSYGYEQYF TGTGCCAGCAGTTACTCGTACGGCTACGAGCAGTACTTC